The T cell receptor beta chain described here comes from a study of T cell responses to AZD1222 COVID-19 vaccine. In germline, CDR1 is MNHEY, CDR2 SMNVEV (reference sequence). The CDR3 is made up of 15 amino acids. Trimming cost V 6 bases and J 5 bases, with 17 bases left between them. The protocol was immunoSEQ multiplex PCR, while the TCRdb copy is restricted to in-frame clones and leaves out a portion. The data contain tens of thousands of clones, around 89% of them seen just once; the ten biggest clones take up over 7.5%. V is TRBV27 and J is TRBJ1-3; D unresolved. Sample: peripheral blood, taken on day 0 of AZD1222 vaccination. The sequence came from an adult in good health. The CDR3: CASSRIAHGRNTIYF. In nucleotides, the CDR3 is TGTGCCAGCAGCCGCATAGCTCACGGGAGAAACACCATATATTTT.